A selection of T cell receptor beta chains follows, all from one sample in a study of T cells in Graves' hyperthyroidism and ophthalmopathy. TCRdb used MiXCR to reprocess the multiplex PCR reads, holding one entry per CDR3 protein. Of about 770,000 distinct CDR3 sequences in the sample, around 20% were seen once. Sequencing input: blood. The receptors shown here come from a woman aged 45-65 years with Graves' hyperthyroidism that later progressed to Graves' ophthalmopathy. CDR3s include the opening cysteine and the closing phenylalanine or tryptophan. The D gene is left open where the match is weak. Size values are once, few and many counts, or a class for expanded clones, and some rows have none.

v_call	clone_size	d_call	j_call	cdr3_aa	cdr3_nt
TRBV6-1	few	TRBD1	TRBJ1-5	CATGQGLYSNQPQHF	TGTGCCACCGGACAGGGACTGTATAGCAATCAGCCCCAGCATTTT
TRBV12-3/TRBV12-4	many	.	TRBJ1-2	CASSPQTNYGYTF	TGTGCCAGCAGTCCACAGACGAACTATGGCTACACCTTC
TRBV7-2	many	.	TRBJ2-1	CASSLEVSTYNEQFF	TGTGCCAGCAGCTTGGAGGTATCCACCTACAATGAGCAGTTCTTC
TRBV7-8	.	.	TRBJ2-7	CASSYYLGEGEAYEQYF	TGTGCCAGCAGCTACTACCTGGGAGAGGGGGAAGCCTACGAGCAGTACTTC
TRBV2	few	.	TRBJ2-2	CASSEDGPTGELFF	TGTGCCAGCAGTGAAGATGGACCCACCGGGGAGCTGTTTTTT
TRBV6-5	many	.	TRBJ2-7	CASSYSRPEAHEQYF	TGTGCCAGCAGTTACTCGAGGCCCGAGGCCCACGAGCAGTACTTC
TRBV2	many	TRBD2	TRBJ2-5	CASSEGLAGQETQYF	TGTGCCAGCAGTGAGGGGCTAGCGGGGCAAGAGACCCAGTACTTC
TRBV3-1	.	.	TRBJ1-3	CASTTTGSGNTIYF	TGTGCCAGCACCACGACAGGTTCTGGAAACACCATATATTTT
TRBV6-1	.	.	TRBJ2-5	CASSIPLYQETQYF	TGTGCCAGCAGTATTCCATTGTACCAAGAGACCCAGTACTTC
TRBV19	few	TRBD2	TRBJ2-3	CASSRGIAGDTDTQYF	TGTGCCAGTAGCCGTGGGATAGCGGGGGACACAGATACGCAGTATTTT
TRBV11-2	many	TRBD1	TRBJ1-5	CASSQQGDSNQPQHF	TGTGCCAGCAGCCAACAGGGGGATAGCAATCAGCCCCAGCATTTT
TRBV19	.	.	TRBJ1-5	CAGSNQAGNQPQHF	TGTGCCGGTAGTAACCAGGCGGGGAATCAGCCCCAGCATTTT